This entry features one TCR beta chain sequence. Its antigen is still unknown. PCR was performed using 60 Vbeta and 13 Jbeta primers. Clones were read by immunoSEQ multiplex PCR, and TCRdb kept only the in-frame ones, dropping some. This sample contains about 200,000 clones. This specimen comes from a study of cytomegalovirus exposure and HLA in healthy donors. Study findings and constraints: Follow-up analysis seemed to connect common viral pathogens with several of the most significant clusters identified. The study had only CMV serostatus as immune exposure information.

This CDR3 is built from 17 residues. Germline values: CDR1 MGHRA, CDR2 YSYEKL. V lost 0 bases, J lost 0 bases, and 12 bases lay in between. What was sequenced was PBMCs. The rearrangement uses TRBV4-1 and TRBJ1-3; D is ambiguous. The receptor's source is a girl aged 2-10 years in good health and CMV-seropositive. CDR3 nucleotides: TGCGCCAGCAGCCAAGATAAGGAGGCCTTCTCTGGAAACACCATATATTTT. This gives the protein CASSQDKEAFSGNTIYF.